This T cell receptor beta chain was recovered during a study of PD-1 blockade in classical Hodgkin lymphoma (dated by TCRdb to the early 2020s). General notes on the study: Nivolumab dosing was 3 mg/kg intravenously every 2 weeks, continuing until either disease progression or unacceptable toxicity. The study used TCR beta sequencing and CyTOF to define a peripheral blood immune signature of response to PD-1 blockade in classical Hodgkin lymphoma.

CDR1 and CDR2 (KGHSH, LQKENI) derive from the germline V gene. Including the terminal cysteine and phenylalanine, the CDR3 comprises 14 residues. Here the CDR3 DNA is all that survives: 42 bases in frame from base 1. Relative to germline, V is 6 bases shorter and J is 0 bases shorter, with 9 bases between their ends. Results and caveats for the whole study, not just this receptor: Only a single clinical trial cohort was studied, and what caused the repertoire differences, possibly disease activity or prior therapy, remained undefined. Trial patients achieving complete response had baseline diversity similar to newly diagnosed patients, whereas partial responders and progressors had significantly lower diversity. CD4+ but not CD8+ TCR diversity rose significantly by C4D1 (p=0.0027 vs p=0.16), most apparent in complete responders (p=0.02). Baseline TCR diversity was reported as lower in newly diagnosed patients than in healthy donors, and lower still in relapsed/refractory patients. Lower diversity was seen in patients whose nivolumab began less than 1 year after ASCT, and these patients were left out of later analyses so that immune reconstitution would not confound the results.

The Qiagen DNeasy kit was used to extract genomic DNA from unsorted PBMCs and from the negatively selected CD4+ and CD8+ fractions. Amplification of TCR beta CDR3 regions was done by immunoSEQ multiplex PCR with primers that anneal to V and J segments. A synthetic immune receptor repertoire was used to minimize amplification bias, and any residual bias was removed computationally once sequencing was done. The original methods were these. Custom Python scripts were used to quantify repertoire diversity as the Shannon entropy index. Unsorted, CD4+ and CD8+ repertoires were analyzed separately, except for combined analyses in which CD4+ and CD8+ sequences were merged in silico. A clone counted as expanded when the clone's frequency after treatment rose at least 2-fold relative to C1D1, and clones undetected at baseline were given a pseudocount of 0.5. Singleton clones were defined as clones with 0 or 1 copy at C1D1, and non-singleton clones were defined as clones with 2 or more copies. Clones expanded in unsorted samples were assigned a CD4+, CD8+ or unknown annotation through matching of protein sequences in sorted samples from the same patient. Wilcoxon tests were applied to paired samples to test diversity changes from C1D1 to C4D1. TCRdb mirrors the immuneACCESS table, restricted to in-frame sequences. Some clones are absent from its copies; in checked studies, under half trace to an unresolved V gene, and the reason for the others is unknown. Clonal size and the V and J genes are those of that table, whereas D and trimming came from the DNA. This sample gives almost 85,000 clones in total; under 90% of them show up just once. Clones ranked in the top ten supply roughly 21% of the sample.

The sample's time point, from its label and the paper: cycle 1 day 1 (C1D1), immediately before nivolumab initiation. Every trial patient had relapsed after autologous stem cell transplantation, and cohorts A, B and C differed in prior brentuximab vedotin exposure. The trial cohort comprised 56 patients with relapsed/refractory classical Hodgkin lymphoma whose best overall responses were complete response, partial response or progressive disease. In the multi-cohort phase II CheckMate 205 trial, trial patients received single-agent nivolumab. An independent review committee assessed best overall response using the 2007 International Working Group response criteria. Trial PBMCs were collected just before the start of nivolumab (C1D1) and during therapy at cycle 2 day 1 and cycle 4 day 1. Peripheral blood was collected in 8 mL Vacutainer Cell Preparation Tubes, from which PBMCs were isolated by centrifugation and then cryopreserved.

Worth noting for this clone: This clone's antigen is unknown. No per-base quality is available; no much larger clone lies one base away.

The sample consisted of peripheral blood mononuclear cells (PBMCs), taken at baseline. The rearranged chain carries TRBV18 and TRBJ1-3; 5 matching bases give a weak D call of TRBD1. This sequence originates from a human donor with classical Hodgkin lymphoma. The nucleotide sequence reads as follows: TGTGCCAGCTCCCTTGACAGCTCTGGAAACACCATATATTTT. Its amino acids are CASSLDSSGNTIYF.